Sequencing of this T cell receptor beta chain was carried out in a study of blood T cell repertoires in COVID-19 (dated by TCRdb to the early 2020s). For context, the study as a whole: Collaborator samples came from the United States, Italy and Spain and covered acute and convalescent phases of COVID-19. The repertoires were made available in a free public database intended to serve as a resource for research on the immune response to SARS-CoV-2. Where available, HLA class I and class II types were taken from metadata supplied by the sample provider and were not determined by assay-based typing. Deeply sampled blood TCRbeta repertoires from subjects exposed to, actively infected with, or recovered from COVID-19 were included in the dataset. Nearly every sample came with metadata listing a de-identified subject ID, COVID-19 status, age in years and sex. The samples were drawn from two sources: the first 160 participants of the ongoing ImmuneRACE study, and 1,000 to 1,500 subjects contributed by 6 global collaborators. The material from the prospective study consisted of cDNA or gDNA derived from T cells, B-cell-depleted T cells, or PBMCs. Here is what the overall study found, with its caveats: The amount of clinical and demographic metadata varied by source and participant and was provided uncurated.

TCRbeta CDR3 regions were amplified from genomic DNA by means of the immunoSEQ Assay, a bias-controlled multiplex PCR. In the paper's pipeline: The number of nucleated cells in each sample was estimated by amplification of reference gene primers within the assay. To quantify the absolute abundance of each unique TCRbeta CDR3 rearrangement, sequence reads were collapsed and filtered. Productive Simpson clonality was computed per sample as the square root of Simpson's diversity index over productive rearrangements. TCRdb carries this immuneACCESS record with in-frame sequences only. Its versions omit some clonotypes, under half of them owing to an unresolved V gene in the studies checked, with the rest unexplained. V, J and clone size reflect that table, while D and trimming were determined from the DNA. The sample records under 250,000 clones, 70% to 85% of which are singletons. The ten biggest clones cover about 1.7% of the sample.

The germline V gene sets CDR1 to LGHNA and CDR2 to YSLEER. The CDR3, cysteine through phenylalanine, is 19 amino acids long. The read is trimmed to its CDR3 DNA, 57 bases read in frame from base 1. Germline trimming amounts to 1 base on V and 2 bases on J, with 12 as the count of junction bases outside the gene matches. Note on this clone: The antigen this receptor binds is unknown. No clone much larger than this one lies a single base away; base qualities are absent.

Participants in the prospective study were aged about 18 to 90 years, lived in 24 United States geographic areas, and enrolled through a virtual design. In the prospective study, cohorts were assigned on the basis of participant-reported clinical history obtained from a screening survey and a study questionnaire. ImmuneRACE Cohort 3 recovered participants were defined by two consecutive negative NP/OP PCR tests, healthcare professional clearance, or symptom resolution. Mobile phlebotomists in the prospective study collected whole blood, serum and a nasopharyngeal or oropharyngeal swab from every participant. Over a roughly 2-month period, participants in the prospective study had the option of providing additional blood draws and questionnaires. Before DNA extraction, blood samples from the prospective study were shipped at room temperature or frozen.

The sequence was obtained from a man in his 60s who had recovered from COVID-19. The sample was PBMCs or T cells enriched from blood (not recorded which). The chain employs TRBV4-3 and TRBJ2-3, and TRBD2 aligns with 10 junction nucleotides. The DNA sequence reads TGCGCCAGCAGCCAAGTTTCTAGCGGGGGCTGGGGTAACACAGATACGCAGTATTTT. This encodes CASSQVSSGGWGNTDTQYF.